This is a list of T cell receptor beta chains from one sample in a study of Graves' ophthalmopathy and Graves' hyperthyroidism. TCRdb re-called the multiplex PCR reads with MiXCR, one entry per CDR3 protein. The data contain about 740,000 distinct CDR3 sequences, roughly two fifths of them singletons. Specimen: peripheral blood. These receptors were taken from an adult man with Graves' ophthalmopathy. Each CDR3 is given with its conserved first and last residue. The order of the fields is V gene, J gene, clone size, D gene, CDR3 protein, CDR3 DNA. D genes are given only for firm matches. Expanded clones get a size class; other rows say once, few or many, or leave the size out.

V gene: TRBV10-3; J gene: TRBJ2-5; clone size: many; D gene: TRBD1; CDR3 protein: CATSRQGADQETQYF; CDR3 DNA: TGTGCCACCTCTAGGCAGGGGGCAGACCAAGAGACCCAGTACTTC
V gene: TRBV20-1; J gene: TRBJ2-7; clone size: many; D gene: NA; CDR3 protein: CSAPTGYEQYF; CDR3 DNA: TGCAGTGCGCCGACAGGTTACGAGCAGTACTTC
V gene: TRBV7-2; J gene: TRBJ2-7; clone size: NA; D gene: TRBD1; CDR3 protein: CASSLDRGGGYEQYF; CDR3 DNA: TGTGCCAGCAGCCTCGACAGGGGTGGTGGCTACGAGCAGTACTTC
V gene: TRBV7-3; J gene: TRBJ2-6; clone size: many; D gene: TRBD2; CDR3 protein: CASSLAGGSGANVLTF; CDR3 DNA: TGTGCCAGCAGCCTAGCGGGAGGCTCTGGGGCCAACGTCCTGACTTTC
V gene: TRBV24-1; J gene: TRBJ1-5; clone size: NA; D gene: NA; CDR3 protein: CATSSPYSNQPQHF; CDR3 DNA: TGTGCCACCAGCAGCCCCTATAGCAATCAGCCCCAGCATTTT
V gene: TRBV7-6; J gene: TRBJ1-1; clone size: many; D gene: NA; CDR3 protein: CASSLALGVNTEAFF; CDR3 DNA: TGTGCCAGCAGCTTAGCGCTCGGGGTGAACACTGAAGCTTTCTTT
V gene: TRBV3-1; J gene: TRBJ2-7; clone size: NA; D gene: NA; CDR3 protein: CASSVQASEQYF; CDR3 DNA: TGTGCCAGCAGCGTCCAGGCTAGCGAGCAGTACTTC
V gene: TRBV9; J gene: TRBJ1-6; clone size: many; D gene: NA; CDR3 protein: CASSGDGWGGHNSPLHF; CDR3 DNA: TGTGCCAGCAGCGGGGATGGGTGGGGTGGTCATAATTCACCCCTCCACTTT
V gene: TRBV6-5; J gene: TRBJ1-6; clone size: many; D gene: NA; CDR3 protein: CASSLMTGVRSPLHF; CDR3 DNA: TGTGCCAGCAGTCTTATGACAGGTGTAAGATCACCCCTCCACTTT
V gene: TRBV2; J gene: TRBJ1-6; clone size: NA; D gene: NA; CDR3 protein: CASSMGSNQPLHF; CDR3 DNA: TGTGCCAGCAGTATGGGCAGCAATCAGCCCCTCCACTTT
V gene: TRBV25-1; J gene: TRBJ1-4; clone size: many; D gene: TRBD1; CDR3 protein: CASSKGQGIGKLFF; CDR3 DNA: TGTGCCAGCAGTAAAGGACAGGGGATCGGAAAACTGTTTTTT
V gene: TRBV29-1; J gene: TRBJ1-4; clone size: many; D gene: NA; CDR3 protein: CSAMRGGQEKLFF; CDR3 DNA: TGCAGCGCTATGCGCGGGGGCCAAGAAAAACTGTTTTTT
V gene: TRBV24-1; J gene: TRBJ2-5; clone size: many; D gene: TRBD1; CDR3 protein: CATSDTGTVQETQYF; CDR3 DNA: TGTGCCACCAGTGATACCGGGACAGTACAAGAGACCCAGTACTTC
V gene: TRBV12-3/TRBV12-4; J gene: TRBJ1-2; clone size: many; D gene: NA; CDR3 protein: CASTLQGFGYTF; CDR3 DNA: TGTGCCAGCACCCTACAAGGGTTTGGCTACACCTTC
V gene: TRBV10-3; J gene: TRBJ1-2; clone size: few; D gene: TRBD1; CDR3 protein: CASSSGQGENYGYTF; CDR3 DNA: TGTGCCAGCAGTTCAGGACAGGGGGAGAACTATGGCTACACCTTC
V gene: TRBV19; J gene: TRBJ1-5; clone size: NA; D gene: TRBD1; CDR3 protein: CASSMRDRFSNQPQHF; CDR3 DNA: TGTGCCAGTAGTATGAGGGACAGGTTTAGCAATCAGCCCCAGCATTTT
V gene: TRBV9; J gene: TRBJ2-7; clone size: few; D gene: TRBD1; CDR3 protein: CASSLDQDRGYEQYF; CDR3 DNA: TGTGCCAGCAGCCTAGATCAGGACAGGGGCTACGAGCAGTACTTC
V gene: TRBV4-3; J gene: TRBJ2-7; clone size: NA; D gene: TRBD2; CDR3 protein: CASSPTSGNEQYF; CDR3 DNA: TGCGCCAGCAGCCCGACTAGCGGGAACGAGCAGTACTTC
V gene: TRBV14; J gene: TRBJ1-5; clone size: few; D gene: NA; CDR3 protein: CASSQELGQPQHF; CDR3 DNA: TGTGCCAGCAGCCAAGAGTTGGGTCAGCCCCAGCATTTT
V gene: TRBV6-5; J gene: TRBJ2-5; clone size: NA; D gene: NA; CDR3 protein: CASTSYVEGIETQYF; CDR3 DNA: TGTGCCAGCACAAGTTACGTAGAGGGGATAGAGACCCAGTACTTC